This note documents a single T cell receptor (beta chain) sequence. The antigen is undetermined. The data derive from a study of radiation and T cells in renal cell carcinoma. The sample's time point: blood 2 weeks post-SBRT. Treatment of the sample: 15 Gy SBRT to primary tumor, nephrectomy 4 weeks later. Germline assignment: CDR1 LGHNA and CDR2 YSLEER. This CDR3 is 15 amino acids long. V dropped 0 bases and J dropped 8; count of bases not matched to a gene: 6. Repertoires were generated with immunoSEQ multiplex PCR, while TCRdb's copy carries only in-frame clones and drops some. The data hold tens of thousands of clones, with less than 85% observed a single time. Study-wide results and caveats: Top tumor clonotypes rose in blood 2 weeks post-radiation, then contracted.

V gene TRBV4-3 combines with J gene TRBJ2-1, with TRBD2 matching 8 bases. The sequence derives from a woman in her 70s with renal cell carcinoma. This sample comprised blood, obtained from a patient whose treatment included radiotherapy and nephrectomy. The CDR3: CASSQEAGEIYEQFF. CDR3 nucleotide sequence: TGCGCCAGCAGCCAAGAAGCGGGAGAGATCTATGAGCAGTTCTTC.